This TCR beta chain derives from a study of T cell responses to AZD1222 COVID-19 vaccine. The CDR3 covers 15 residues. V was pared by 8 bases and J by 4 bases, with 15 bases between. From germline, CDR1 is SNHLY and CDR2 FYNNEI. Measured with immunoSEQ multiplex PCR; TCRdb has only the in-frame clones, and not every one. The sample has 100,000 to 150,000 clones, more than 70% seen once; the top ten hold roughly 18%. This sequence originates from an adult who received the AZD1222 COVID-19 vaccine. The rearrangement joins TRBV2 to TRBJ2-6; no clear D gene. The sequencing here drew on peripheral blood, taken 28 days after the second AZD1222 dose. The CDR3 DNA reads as TGTGCCAGCTCGAGCTTGGCCACGGGGGCCAACGTCCTGACTTTC. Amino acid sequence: CASSSLATGANVLTF. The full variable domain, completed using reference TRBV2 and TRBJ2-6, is EPEVTQTPSHQVTQMGQEVILRCVPISNHLYFYWYRQILGQKVEFLVSFYNNEISEKSEIFDDQFSVERPDGSNFTLKIRSTKLEDSAMYFCASSSLATGANVLTFGAGSRLTVL.